This T cell receptor beta chain was sequenced during a study of identical twins. TCRdb fed the 5' RACE reads into MiXCR, producing one record per CDR3 protein. The table shows some 760,000 distinct CDR3 sequences, with 18% occurring only once. This clonotype was detected only once. Trimming took 4 bases from V and 4 from J; bases not matched to a gene: 6. The germline V gene encodes CDR1 SGHNT and CDR2 YENEEA. This CDR3 region has 16 residues. The same specimen was also included in a second study, on T cells expressing NK-cell markers.

Specimen: PBMCs. This chain links TRBV11-3 with TRBJ2-2; 10 nucleotides agree with TRBD2. The sequence derives from a woman in her late teens or twenties in good health. CDR3 nucleotide sequence: TGTGCCAGCAGCTCCCACTTAGCGGGAGGCACCGGGGAGCTGTTTTTT. This sequence encodes CASSSHLAGGTGELFF.